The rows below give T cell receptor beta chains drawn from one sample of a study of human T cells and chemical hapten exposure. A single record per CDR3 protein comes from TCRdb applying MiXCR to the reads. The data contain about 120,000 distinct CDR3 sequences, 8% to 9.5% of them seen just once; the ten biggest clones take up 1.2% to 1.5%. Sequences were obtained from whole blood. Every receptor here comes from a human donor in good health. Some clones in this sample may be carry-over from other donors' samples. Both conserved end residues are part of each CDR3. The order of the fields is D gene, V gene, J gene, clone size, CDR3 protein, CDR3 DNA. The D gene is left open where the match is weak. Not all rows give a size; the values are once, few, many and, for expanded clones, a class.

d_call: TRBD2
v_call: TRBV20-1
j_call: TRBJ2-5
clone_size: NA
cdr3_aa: CSADGLASQETQYF
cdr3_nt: TGCAGTGCGGATGGACTAGCGTCTCAAGAGACCCAGTACTTC

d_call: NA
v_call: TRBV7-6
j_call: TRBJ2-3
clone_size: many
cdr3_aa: CASSLVRTDTQYF
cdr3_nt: TGTGCCAGCAGCTTAGTTCGCACAGATACGCAGTATTTT

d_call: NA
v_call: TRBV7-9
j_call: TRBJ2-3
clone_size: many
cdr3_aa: CASSLAGEGDTQYF
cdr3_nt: TGTGCCAGCAGCTTAGCGGGAGAGGGGGATACGCAGTATTTT

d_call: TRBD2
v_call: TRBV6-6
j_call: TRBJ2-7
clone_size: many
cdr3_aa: CASGLAAYEQYF
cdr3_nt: TGTGCCAGCGGACTAGCGGCCTACGAGCAGTACTTC

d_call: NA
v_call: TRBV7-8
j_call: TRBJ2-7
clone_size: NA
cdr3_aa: CASSPRGTTYEQYF
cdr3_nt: TGTGCCAGCAGCCCCAGGGGGACTACCTACGAGCAGTACTTC

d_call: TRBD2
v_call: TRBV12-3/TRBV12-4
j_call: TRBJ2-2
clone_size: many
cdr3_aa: CASSFDASGRPGELFF
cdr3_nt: TGTGCCAGCAGTTTTGATGCTAGCGGGAGGCCCGGGGAGCTGTTTTTT

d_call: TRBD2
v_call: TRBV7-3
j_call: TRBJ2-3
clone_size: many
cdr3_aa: CASSFRGGTDTQYF
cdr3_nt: TGTGCCAGCAGCTTCCGCGGGGGTACAGATACGCAGTATTTT

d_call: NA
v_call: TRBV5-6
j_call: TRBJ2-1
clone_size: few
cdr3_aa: CASSSRDQNYNEQFF
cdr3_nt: TGTGCCAGCAGCTCCCGGGACCAAAACTACAATGAGCAGTTCTTC

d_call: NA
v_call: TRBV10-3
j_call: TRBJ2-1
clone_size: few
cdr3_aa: CAISVAPAYNEQFF
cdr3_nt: TGTGCCATCAGCGTAGCGCCAGCCTACAATGAGCAGTTCTTC

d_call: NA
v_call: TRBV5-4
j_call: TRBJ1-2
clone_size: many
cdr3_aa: CASSSGDYGYTF
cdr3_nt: TGTGCCAGCAGCTCCGGCGACTATGGCTACACCTTC

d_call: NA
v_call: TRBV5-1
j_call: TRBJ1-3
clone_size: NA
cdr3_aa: CASSLDGSSGNTIYF
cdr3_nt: TGCGCCAGCAGCTTGGATGGCAGCTCTGGAAACACCATATATTTT

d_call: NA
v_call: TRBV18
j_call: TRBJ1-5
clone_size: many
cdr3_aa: CASSPRRDQPQHF
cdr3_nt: TGTGCCAGCTCACCACGACGGGACCAGCCCCAGCATTTT

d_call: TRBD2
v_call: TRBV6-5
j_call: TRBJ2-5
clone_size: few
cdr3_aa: CASSKNPGGQETQYF
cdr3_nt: TGTGCCAGCAGTAAGAACCCGGGGGGTCAAGAGACCCAGTACTTC

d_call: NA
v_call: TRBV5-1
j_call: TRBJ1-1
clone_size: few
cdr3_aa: CASSLAGSPGTEAFF
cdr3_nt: TGCGCCAGCAGCTTGGCTGGCAGTCCGGGAACTGAAGCTTTCTTT

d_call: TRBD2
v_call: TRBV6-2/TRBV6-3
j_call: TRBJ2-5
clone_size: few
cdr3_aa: CASSYSTSDQETQYF
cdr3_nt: TGTGCCAGCAGTTACTCGACTAGCGACCAAGAGACCCAGTACTTC

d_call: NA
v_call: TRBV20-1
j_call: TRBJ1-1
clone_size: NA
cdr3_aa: CSARSGNTEAFF
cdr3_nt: TGCAGTGCTAGATCGGGGAACACTGAAGCTTTCTTT

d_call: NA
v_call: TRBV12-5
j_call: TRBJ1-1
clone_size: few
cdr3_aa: CASGLRDPGRSTEAFF
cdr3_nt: TGTGCTAGTGGTTTGAGGGACCCAGGAAGAAGCACTGAAGCTTTCTTT

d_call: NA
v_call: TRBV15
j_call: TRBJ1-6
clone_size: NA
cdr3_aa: CATSRDHVQGEVNSPLHF
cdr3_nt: TGTGCCACCAGCAGAGACCATGTTCAGGGTGAAGTGAATTCACCCCTCCACTTT

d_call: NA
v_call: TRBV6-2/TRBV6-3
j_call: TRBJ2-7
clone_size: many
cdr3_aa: CASSLSEENEQYF
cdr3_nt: TGTGCCAGCAGTTTGTCAGAGGAAAACGAGCAGTACTTC

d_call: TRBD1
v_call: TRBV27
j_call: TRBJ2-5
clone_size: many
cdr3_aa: CASSPGQGFQETQYF
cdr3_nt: TGTGCCAGCAGTCCAGGACAGGGATTCCAAGAGACCCAGTACTTC

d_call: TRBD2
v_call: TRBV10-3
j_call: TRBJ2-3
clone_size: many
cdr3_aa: CATTLAGAEDTQYF
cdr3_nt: TGTGCCACGACCCTAGCGGGGGCCGAGGATACGCAGTATTTT

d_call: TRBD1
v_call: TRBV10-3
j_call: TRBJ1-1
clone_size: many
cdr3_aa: CAMTEKTGGTEAFF
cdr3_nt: TGTGCCATGACCGAGAAGACAGGGGGCACTGAAGCTTTCTTT

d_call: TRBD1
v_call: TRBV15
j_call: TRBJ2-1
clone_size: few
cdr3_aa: CATSRVEIGQGINEQFF
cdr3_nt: TGTGCCACCAGCAGAGTAGAGATAGGACAGGGGATTAATGAGCAGTTCTTC

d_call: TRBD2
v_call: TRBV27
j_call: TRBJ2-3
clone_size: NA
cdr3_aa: CASSFGGADTQYF
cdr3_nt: TGTGCCAGCAGTTTTGGGGGGGCAGATACGCAGTATTTT

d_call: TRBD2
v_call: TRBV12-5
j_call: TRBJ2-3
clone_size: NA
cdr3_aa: CASGLVTSGATDTQYF
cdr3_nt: TGTGCTAGTGGTTTGGTAACTAGCGGGGCAACAGATACGCAGTATTTT

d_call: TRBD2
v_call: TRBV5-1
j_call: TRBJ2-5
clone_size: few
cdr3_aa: CASSLVAGVTETQYF
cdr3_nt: TGCGCCAGCAGCTTGGTAGCGGGGGTCACAGAGACCCAGTACTTC

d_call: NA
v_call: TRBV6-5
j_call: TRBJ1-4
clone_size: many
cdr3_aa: CASSYSGGAGEKLFF
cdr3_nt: TGTGCCAGCAGTTACTCGGGAGGGGCTGGCGAAAAACTGTTTTTT

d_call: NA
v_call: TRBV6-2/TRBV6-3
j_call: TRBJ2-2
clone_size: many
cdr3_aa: CASSQIQGNTGELFF
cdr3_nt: TGTGCCAGCAGCCAAATACAGGGTAACACCGGGGAGCTGTTTTTT

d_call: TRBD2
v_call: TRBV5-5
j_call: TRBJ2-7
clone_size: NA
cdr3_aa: CASSLEDGIKRDGIAYEQYF
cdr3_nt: TGTGCCAGCAGCTTGGAAGACGGTATAAAGCGGGATGGTATAGCCTACGAGCAGTACTTC

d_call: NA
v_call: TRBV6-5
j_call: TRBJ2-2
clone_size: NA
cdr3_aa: CASSPITNTGELFF
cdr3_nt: TGTGCCAGCAGCCCGATCACGAACACCGGGGAGCTGTTTTTT

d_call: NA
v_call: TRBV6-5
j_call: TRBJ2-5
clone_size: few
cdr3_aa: CASSYSGSETQYF
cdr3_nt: TGTGCCAGCAGTTACTCGGGGTCAGAGACCCAGTACTTC

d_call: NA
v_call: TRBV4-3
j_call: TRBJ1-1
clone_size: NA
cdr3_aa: CASSSVMNTEAFF
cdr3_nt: TGCGCCAGCAGCTCCGTCATGAACACTGAAGCTTTCTTT

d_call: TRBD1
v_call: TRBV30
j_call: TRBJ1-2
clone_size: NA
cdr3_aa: CAWGTGARRGYTF
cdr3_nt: TGTGCCTGGGGGACAGGGGCAAGGAGAGGCTACACCTTC

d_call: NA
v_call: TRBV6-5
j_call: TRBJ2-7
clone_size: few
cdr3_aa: CASSYVWAGVNIHEQYF
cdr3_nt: TGTGCCAGCAGTTACGTTTGGGCAGGGGTTAATATCCACGAGCAGTACTTC

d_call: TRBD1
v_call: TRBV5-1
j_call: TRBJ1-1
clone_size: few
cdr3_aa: CASTRQGGYTEAFF
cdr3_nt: TGCGCCAGCACCCGACAGGGAGGGTATACTGAAGCTTTCTTT

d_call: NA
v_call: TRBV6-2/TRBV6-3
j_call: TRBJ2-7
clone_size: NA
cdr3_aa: CASSRLDYEQYF
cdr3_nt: TGTGCCAGCAGCCGCCTTGACTACGAGCAGTACTTC

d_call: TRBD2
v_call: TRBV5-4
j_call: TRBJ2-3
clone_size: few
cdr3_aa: CASSLGTSGGTDTQYF
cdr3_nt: TGTGCCAGCAGCTTGGGGACTAGCGGGGGCACAGATACGCAGTATTTT

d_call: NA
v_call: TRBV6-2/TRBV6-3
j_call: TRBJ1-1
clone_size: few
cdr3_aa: CASSPHRLTGDTEAFF
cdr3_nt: TGTGCCAGCAGTCCGCACCGCCTAACTGGGGATACTGAAGCTTTCTTT

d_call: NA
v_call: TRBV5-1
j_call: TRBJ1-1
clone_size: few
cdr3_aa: CASSSTGMQNTEAFF
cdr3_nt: TGCGCCAGCAGCAGTACAGGGATGCAGAACACTGAAGCTTTCTTT

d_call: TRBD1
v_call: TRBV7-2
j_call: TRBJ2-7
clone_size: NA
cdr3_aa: CASSLAGTGSYEQYF
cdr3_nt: TGTGCCAGCAGTCTTGCCGGGACAGGGTCCTACGAGCAGTACTTC

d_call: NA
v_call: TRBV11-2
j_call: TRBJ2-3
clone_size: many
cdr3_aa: CASSSLAIRTDTQYF
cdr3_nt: TGTGCCAGCAGCTCCCTCGCCATTCGCACAGATACGCAGTATTTT

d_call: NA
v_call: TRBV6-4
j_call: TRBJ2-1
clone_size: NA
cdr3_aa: CASSDVAGYNEQFF
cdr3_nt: TGTGCCAGCAGTGACGTGGCGGGCTACAATGAGCAGTTCTTC

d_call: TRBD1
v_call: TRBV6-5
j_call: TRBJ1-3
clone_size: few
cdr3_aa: CASSPTGGGNTIYF
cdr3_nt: TGTGCCAGCAGTCCAACAGGGGGAGGAAACACCATATATTTT

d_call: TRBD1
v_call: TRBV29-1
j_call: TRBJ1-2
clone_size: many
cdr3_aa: CSVETGESSGYTF
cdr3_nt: TGCAGCGTTGAGACAGGGGAATCGTCGGGCTACACCTTC

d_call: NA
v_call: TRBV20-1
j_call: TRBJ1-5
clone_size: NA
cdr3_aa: CSATGTSSQDTYSNQPQHF
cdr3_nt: TGCAGTGCTACCGGGACTTCAAGTCAAGATACATATAGCAATCAGCCCCAGCATTTT

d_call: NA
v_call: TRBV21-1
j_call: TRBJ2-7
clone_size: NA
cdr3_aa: CASSEDSVSYEQYF
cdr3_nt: TGTGCCAGCAGCGAGGACAGTGTCTCCTACGAGCAGTACTTC

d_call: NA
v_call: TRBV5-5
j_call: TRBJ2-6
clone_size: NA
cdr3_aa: CASSLALSGANVLTF
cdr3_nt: TGTGCCAGCAGCTTGGCACTCTCTGGGGCCAACGTCCTGACTTTC

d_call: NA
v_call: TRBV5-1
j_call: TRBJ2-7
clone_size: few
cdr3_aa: CASSWTGTPQTYEQYF
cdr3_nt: TGCGCCAGCAGCTGGACCGGGACACCTCAAACCTACGAGCAGTACTTC

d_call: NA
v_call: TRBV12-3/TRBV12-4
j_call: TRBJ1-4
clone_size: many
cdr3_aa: CASRPTGPGNEKLFF
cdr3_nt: TGTGCCAGCAGACCAACAGGCCCTGGTAATGAAAAACTGTTTTTT

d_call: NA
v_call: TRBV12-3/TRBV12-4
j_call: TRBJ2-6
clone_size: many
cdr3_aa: CASSFSQAGRSGANVLTF
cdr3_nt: TGTGCCAGCAGTTTCTCCCAGGCGGGACGCTCTGGGGCCAACGTCCTGACTTTC

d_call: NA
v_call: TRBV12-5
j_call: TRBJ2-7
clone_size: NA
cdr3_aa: CASGLVRAEQYF
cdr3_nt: TGTGCTAGTGGTTTGGTACGGGCAGAGCAGTACTTC